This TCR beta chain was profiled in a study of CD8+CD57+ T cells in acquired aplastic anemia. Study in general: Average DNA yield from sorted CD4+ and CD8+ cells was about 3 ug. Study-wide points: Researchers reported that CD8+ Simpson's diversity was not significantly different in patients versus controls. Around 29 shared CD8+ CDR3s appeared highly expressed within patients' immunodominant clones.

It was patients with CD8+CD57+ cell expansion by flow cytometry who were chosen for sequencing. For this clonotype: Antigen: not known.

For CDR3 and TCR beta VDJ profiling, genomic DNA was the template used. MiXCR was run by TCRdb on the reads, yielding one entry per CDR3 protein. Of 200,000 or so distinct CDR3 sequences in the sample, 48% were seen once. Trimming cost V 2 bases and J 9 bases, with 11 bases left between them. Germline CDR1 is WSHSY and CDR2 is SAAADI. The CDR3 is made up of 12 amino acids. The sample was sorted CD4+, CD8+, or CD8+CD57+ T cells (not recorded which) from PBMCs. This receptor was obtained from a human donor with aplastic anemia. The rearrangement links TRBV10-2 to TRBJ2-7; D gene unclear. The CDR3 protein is CASSEVWELQYF. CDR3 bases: TGCGCCAGCAGTGAGGTTTGGGAACTGCAGTACTTC.